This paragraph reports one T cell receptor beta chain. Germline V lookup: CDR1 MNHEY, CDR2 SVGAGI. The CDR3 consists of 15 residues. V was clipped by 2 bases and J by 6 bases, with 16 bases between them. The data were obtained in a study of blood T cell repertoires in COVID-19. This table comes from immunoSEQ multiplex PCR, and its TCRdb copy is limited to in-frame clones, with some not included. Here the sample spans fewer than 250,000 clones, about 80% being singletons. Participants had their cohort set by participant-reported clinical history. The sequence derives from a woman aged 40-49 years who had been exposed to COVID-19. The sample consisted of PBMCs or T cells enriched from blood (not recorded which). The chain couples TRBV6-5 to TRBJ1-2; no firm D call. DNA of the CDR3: TGTGCCAGCAGTTACCGGCGGGATAACCTTGATGGCTACACCTTC. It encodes CASSYRRDNLDGYTF.